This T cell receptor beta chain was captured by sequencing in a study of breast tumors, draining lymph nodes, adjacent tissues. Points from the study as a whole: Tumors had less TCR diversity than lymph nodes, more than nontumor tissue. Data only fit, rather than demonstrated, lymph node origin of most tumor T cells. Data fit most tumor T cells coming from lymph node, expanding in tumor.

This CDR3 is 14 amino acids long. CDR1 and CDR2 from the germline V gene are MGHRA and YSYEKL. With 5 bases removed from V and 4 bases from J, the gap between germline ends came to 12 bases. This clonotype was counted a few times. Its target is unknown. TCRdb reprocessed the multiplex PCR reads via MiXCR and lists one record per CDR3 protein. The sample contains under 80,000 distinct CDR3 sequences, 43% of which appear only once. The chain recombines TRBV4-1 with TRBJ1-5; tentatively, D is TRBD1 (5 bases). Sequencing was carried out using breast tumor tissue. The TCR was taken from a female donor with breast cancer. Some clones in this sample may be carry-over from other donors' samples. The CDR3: CASSSGGGNQPQHF. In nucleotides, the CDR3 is TGCGCCAGCAGCTCGGGGGGGGGGAATCAGCCCCAGCATTTT.